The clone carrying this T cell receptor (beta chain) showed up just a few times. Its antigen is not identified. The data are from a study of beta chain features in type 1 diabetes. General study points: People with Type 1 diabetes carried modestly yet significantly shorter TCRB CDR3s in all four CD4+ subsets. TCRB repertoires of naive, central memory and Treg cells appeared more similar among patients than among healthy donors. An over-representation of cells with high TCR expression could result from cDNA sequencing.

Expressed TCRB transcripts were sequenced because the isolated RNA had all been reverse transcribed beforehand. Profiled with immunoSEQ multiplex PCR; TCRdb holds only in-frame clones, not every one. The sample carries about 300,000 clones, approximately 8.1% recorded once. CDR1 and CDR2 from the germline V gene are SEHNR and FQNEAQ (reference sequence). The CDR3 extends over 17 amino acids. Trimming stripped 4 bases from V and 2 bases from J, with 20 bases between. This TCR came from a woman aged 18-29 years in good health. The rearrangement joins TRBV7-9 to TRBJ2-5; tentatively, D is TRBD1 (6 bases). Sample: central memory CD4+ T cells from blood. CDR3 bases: TGTGCCAGCAGCTCAGCCTGGGGGCAGGGCAAGCAAGAGACCCAGTACTTC. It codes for CASSSAWGQGKQETQYF.